Following are 19 T cell receptor beta chains from one sample sequenced in a study of shared clonotypes between healthy human individuals. Repertoires were generated with immunoSEQ multiplex PCR, while TCRdb's copy carries only in-frame clones and drops some. The table shows 1,400,000 or so clones, with around 98.5% occurring only once. Sequencing was carried out using naive CD4+ T cells sorted from blood. Subset of the sample: CD45RA+ positively selected. The receptors stem from a man younger than 40 in good health.

The chain has TRBV4-2 and TRBJ2-3; 9 bases are shared with TRBD2. V lost 4 bases to trimming and J lost 2 bases; unmatched junction nucleotides: 7. CDR3 size: 16 residues. From germline, CDR1 is LGHNA and CDR2 YNFKEQ. CDR3 in amino acids: CASSPLAGVFTDTQYF. CDR3 sequence (DNA): TGTGCCAGCAGCCCCTTAGCGGGAGTCTTCACAGATACGCAGTATTTT.

V is TRBV11-2 and J is TRBJ2-7, with D possibly TRBD1 on 7 matching bases. The germline V gene has CDR1 SGHAT and CDR2 FQNNGV. V lost 5 bases to trimming and J lost 4 bases, with 21 bases between them. This CDR3 is 16 amino acids long. The CDR3 reads CASSTLPRGTGYEQYF. DNA for the CDR3: TGTGCCAGCAGCACACTTCCCAGGGGGACTGGTTACGAGCAGTACTTC. The full variable domain, completed using reference TRBV11-2 and TRBJ2-7, is EAGVAQSPRYKIIEKRQSVAFWCNPISGHATLYWYQQILGQGPKLLIQFQNNGVVDDSQLPKDRFSAERLKGVDSTLKIQPAKLEDSAVYLCASSTLPRGTGYEQYFGPGTRLTVT.

V and J are TRBV5-1 and TRBJ1-1; D unclear. There are 15 residues in the CDR3. The germline V gene encodes CDR1 SGHRS and CDR2 YFSETQ. Trimming cost V 1 base and J 7 bases, with 17 bases left between them. CDR3 bases: TGCGCCAGCAGCTTGTTTTCTCTGTGGCAGGATGAAGCTTTCTTT. The encoded protein is CASSLFSLWQDEAFF. The complete variable domain, with remaining parts taken from reference TRBV5-1 and TRBJ1-1, reads KAGVTQTPRYLIKTRGQQVTLSCSPISGHRSVSWYQQTPGQGLQFLFEYFSETQRNKGNFPGRFSGRQFSNSRSEMNVSTLELGDSALYLCASSLFSLWQDEAFFGQGTRLTVV.

The rearrangement links TRBV7-6 to TRBJ2-2; 13 bases map to TRBD2. CDR1 is SGHVS and CDR2 is FNYEAQ in the germline V gene. The CDR3 totals 19 residues. V was clipped by 4 bases and J by 7 bases; unmatched bases: 15. For the CDR3, the DNA is TGTGCCAGCAGCTCTCGGACTAGCGGGAGTTTATGGTTAGGCGGGGAGCTGTTTTTT. This gives the protein CASSSRTSGSLWLGGELFF.

The V and J genes are TRBV9 and TRBJ2-6, with D possibly being TRBD2 (5 bases). Looked up from germline, CDR1 is SGDLS and CDR2 is YYNGEE. There are 14 residues in the CDR3. The V and J ends lost 4 bases and 1 base respectively, with 6 bases between them. CDR3 sequence: CASSPGSGANVLTF. CDR3 bases: TGTGCCAGCAGCCCGGGATCTGGGGCCAACGTCCTGACTTTC.

This rearrangement joins TRBV25-1 to TRBJ1-3; D is unclear. The germline V and J ends were trimmed by 7 bases and 4 bases, with 8 bases remaining between them. This CDR3 is built from 12 residues. Germline V gene data show CDR1 as MGHDK and CDR2 as SYGVNS. The CDR3 DNA reads as TGTGCCAGCACCGAATGGGGAAACACCATATATTTT. Its translation: CASTEWGNTIYF.

This chain connects TRBV7-9 to TRBJ2-7; 13 bases are shared with TRBD2. The CDR3 spans 18 residues. The germline V gene has CDR1 SEHNR and CDR2 FQNEAQ (reference sequence). The J segment lost 0 bases and the V segment lost 6 bases, leaving 11 bases of the junction unmatched. In nucleotides, the CDR3 is TGTGCCAGCAGTCAGCCGGGACTAGCGGGAAAGAGCTCCTACGAGCAGTACTTC. This gives the protein CASSQPGLAGKSSYEQYF.

This chain joins TRBV7-6 and TRBJ1-4; 9 nucleotides line up with TRBD1. The CDR3 sequence is 14 residues long. Germline CDR1 SGHVS, CDR2 FNYEAQ. J gave up 5 bases and V 5 bases, and 3 bases lay outside the gene matches. CDR3 amino acids: CASSRTGVNEKLFF. CDR3 in DNA: TGTGCCAGCAGCAGGACAGGGGTAAATGAAAAACTGTTTTTT.

This chain uses TRBV7-4 with TRBJ1-1; possible D gene TRBD1, 5 bases. Germline assignment: CDR1 SGHVT and CDR2 SQSDAQ. The CDR3 has 13 residues. V lost 1 base and J 4 bases, leaving 7 bases between the germline ends. CDR3 sequence: CASSLEGFTEAFF. CDR3 DNA: TGTGCCAGCAGCTTAGAGGGGTTCACTGAAGCTTTCTTT.

The chain uses TRBV7-2 and TRBJ2-5; 9 bases line up with TRBD1. Trimming removed 3 bases from V and 4 bases from J; junction bases left unmatched: 3. This CDR3 is built from 14 residues. From germline, CDR1 is SGHTA and CDR2 FQGNSA. The CDR3 loop is CASSFGTGLETQYF. In DNA, the CDR3 is TGTGCCAGCAGCTTTGGGACAGGGCTAGAGACCCAGTACTTC.

The V and J genes are TRBV7-9 and TRBJ2-1; TRBD2 aligns across 11 bases. The CDR3 has 14 residues. V shed 0 bases and J 14 bases; nucleotides not matched to a gene: 6. CDR1 is SEHNR, CDR2 FQNEAQ, per germline (reference sequence). The CDR3 DNA reads TGTGCCAGCAGCTTAGCGTATAGCGGGAGGGCGGAGTTCTTC. The encoded protein is CASSLAYSGRAEFF.

The CDR3 bases are TGTGCCAGCTCACCAATAAGGGAGGATCAGCCCCAGCATTTT. It specifies CASSPIREDQPQHF. This chain joins TRBV18 and TRBJ1-5; D is uncertain. The germline V gene has CDR1 KGHSH and CDR2 LQKENI. The CDR3 runs 14 residues. V was shortened by 2 bases and J by 5 bases, with 10 bases between the two germline ends.

The rearrangement links TRBV29-1 to TRBJ2-2, with D perhaps TRBD1 (7 bases). From germline, CDR1 is SQVTM and CDR2 ANQGSEA. This CDR3 has 14 amino acids. Trimming cost V 7 bases and J 7 bases, with 19 bases left between them. The CDR3 protein is CSGTGGPKGGELFF. The CDR3 DNA is TGCAGCGGGACAGGAGGGCCTAAGGGCGGGGAGCTGTTTTTT.

The sample holds one count of this clone. This chain uses TRBV28 with TRBJ1-1; D is unresolved. Trimming took off 10 bases at V and 5 bases at J, with 11 bases between the two ends. The CDR3 consists of 11 residues. Germline lookup yields CDR1 MDHEN and CDR2 SYDVKM. This CDR3 is CATKVVTEAFF. CDR3 coding DNA: TGTGCCACCAAAGTGGTGACTGAAGCTTTCTTT.

The J gene is TRBJ1-5, the V gene TRBV9; D perhaps matches TRBD1 (6 bases). Trimming pared 0 bases from V and 2 bases from J, leaving 9 bases between. Per germline, CDR1 SGDLS and CDR2 YYNGEE. There are 15 residues in the CDR3. The CDR3 DNA reads as TGTGCCAGCAGCGTAGGGGCAGGGGGCAATCAGCCCCAGCATTTT. It encodes CASSVGAGGNQPQHF. The full variable domain, in which reference TRBV9 and TRBJ1-5 provide the parts outside the CDR3, is DSGVTQTPKHLITATGQRVTLRCSPRSGDLSVYWYQQSLDQGLQFLIQYYNGEERAKGNILERFSAQQFPDLHSELNLSSLELGDSALYFCASSVGAGGNQPQHFGDGTRLSIL.

For this clone: This sample includes further DNA sequences coding for the same CDR3. This chain joins TRBV2 and TRBJ1-3, with unresolved D. V gave up 0 bases and J gave up 2 bases, with 2 bases separating them. The CDR3 runs to 13 residues. Germline values: CDR1 SNHLY, CDR2 FYNNEI. CDR3 protein: CASSEAPGNTIYF. The CDR3 nucleotides read TGTGCCAGCAGTGAAGCCCCTGGAAACACCATATATTTT.

This chain's CDR3 is CASSETANTGELFF. CDR3 nucleotide sequence: TGTGCCAGCAGTGAGACGGCGAACACCGGGGAGCTGTTTTTT. V is TRBV6-1 and J is TRBJ2-2, with D unresolved. CDR3 size: 14 residues. The germline CDR1 and CDR2 sequences are MNHNS and SASEGT. V gave up 3 bases and J gave up 0 bases, with 5 bases separating them.

This chain joins TRBV7-9 and TRBJ1-2, with TRBD1 identical over 8 bases. J was trimmed by 3 bases and V by 4 bases; bases with no gene match: 7. Germline lookup yields CDR1 SEHNR and CDR2 FQNEAQ (reference sequence). The CDR3 has 15 amino acids. CDR3 in amino acids: CASSSFKDRDYGYTF. CDR3 coding DNA: TGTGCCAGCAGCTCGTTTAAGGACAGGGACTATGGCTACACCTTC.

The rearrangement joins TRBV4-1 to TRBJ2-3; TRBD2 matches at 7 bases. V lost 1 base to trimming and J lost 2 bases; unmatched junction nucleotides: 9. There are 17 residues in the CDR3. From germline, CDR1 is MGHRA and CDR2 YSYEKL. For the CDR3, the DNA is TGCGCCAGCAGCCAAGGGAGGGAAGCGGGGACCACAGATACGCAGTATTTT. Translating it yields CASSQGREAGTTDTQYF.